This passage covers 29 T cell receptor beta chains from one sample sequenced in a study of T cell repertoires in cytomegalovirus infection. Their antigens remain unidentified. TCRdb processed the reads anew with MiXCR; each CDR3 protein has one entry. The sample lists a few hundred thousand distinct CDR3 sequences, over 35% seen once, with 48% in the top ten. The material was cultured PBMCs, obtained from culture after CMV antigen stimulation. The receptors shown here come from a human donor in good health (CMV status not recorded). Some clones in this sample may be carry-over from other donors' samples.

V usage is TRBV5-4 and J usage is TRBJ1-4; D uncertain. This CDR3 region has 16 residues. The germline V gene has CDR1 SGHNT and CDR2 YYREEE (reference sequence). The V and J ends lost 6 bases and 6 bases respectively, with 21 bases between them. CDR3 sequence (DNA): TGTGCCAGCAACCAGATTAACCCACGCATGTATGAAAAACTGTTTTTT. Translation gives CASNQINPRMYEKLFF.

This sequence joins TRBV9 and TRBJ1-2; the D gene is possibly TRBD1 (6 bases). The V end lost 4 bases, the J end lost 1 base, and 14 bases lay between the germline ends. Germline V gene sequence: CDR1 SGDLS, CDR2 YYNGEE. The length of the CDR3 is 15 residues. The CDR3: CASSPTGTNNYGYTF. Written as DNA, the CDR3 is TGTGCCAGCAGCCCCACTGGGACAAATAACTATGGCTACACCTTC.

This clonotype appeared a few times. CDR3 amino acids: CASRPQGGETQYF. CDR3 bases: TGTGCCAGCAGGCCACAGGGTGGAGAGACCCAGTACTTC. The rearrangement joins TRBV7-8 to TRBJ2-5; tentative D call: TRBD1 (6 bases). The CDR3 extends over 13 amino acids. The ends were cut back, 6 bases at V and 4 bases at J, with 12 bases in the middle. Germline-derived CDR1 and CDR2 are SGHVS and FQNEAQ.

The V and J genes are TRBV10-3 and TRBJ1-1, with 8 bases fitting TRBD1. The CDR3 covers 13 residues. Germline assignment: CDR1 ENHRY and CDR2 SYGVKD. V gave up 7 bases and J gave up 4 bases; unmatched junction bases: 5. The CDR3 region is CAINNRGGTEAFF. The CDR3 DNA sequence: TGTGCCATCAACAACAGGGGGGGCACTGAAGCTTTCTTT.

The CDR3 sequence: CASSQVLAGRETQYF. Here the CDR3 DNA reads TGCGCCAGCAGCCAAGTACTAGCGGGAAGAGAGACCCAGTACTTC. V usage is TRBV4-3 and J usage is TRBJ2-5, with TRBD2 identical over 10 bases. The V gene end was trimmed by 1 base and the J gene end by 4 bases; junction bases not matched to a gene: 3. Germline CDR1 and CDR2: LGHNA and YSLEER. This CDR3 has 15 residues.

The chain couples TRBV6-1 to TRBJ2-4; 12 bases align to TRBD2. V lost 2 bases to trimming and J lost 10 bases; unmatched junction nucleotides: 6. CDR1 MNHNS and CDR2 SASEGT come from the germline V gene. This CDR3 has 15 residues. The CDR3 DNA is TGTGCCAGCAGTGAAAGACTAGCGGGAGTCGGGATTCAGTACTTC. Its translation is CASSERLAGVGIQYF.

This chain uses TRBV2 with TRBJ2-1; the D gene is possibly TRBD1 (5 bases). This CDR3 region has 12 residues. Germline-derived CDR1 and CDR2 are SNHLY and FYNNEI. V was clipped by 7 bases and J by 10 bases, with 14 bases between them. The CDR3 DNA reads TGTGCCAGCACCCCCGGTACAGGCGAGCAGTTCTTC. This encodes CASTPGTGEQFF.

The J gene is TRBJ2-7, the V gene TRBV5-4; the match to TRBD2 covers 10 bases. The trim removed 0 bases at V and 1 base at J, leaving 10 bases unmatched. The CDR3 totals 18 residues. Per germline, CDR1 SGHNT and CDR2 YYREEE (reference sequence). The CDR3 is CASSLAPSGRALSYEQYF. CDR3 bases: TGTGCCAGCAGCTTGGCCCCGAGCGGGAGGGCCCTATCCTACGAGCAGTACTTC. The whole variable domain, filled in from reference TRBV5-4 and TRBJ2-7, reads ETGVTQSPTHLIKTRGQQVTLRCSSQSGHNTVSWYQQALGQGPQFIFQYYREEENGRGNFPPRFSGLQFPNYSSELNVNALELDDSALYLCASSLAPSGRALSYEQYFGPGTRLTVT.

The V call is TRBV11-2, the J call TRBJ2-1; D is perhaps TRBD1 (6 bases). V was cut by 1 base and J by 7 bases, with 14 bases left in between. Germline lookup yields CDR1 SGHAT and CDR2 FQNNGV. This CDR3 is 15 amino acids long. The CDR3 DNA follows: TGTGCCAGCAGCTTAGCCCAGGGGTGGGTAAATGAGCAGTTCTTC. Residues: CASSLAQGWVNEQFF. Combining the CDR3 with reference TRBV11-2 and TRBJ2-1 gives the whole variable domain EAGVAQSPRYKIIEKRQSVAFWCNPISGHATLYWYQQILGQGPKLLIQFQNNGVVDDSQLPKDRFSAERLKGVDSTLKIQPAKLEDSAVYLCASSLAQGWVNEQFFGPGTRLTVL.

The chain couples TRBV19 to TRBJ2-1; tentatively, D is TRBD2 (6 bases). The CDR3 has 16 amino acids. Trimming stripped 5 bases from V and 5 bases from J, with 19 bases between. The germline V gene has CDR1 LNHDA and CDR2 SQIVND (reference sequence). In DNA form, the CDR3 reads TGTGCCAGTAGTGTATCAGGTAGAGGGAGGCACAATGAGCAGTTCTTC. Translating gives CASSVSGRGRHNEQFF.

The CDR3 spells CAISELGGGSGSTDTQYF. CDR3 in DNA: TGTGCCATCAGTGAGCTTGGGGGGGGATCGGGGAGCACAGATACGCAGTATTTT. This chain joins TRBV10-3 and TRBJ2-3; TRBD2 matches 7 bases. Germline trimming cut 2 bases from V and 0 bases from J; bases unmatched to any gene: 11. CDR1 ENHRY and CDR2 SYGVKD come from the germline V gene. This CDR3 has 18 amino acids.

This chain connects TRBV11-2 to TRBJ1-6; D remains unclear. Germline-derived CDR1 and CDR2 are SGHAT and FQNNGV. Trimming took 5 bases from V and 7 from J, leaving 9 bases between them. CDR3 size: 13 residues. The CDR3 DNA follows: TGTGCCAGCAGCGCGGACGGGAATTCACCCCTCCACTTT. This codes for CASSADGNSPLHF.

The rearrangement links TRBV7-6 to TRBJ2-7, with 9 bases fitting TRBD1. CDR1 SGHVS and CDR2 FNYEAQ come from the germline V gene. The CDR3 totals 13 residues. Germline trimming cut 5 bases from V and 7 bases from J; bases unmatched to any gene: 6. The CDR3 spells CASSPEGTGEQYF. DNA of the CDR3: TGTGCCAGCAGCCCCGAGGGGACAGGGGAGCAGTACTTC.

This rearrangement joins TRBV4-3 to TRBJ1-5; D gene uncertain. The CDR3 totals 14 residues. Germline V gene data show CDR1 as LGHNA and CDR2 as YSLEER. V lost 0 bases, J lost 6 bases, and 9 bases lay in between. CDR3 protein: CASSQEFYSQPQHF. The CDR3, as DNA: TGCGCCAGCAGCCAAGAATTTTATAGTCAGCCCCAGCATTTT.

This chain uses TRBV7-8 with TRBJ2-7; the match to TRBD2 covers 9 bases. Trimming cost V 4 bases and J 2 bases; bases outside gene matches: 9. The length of the CDR3 is 16 residues. Germline CDR1 is SGHVS and CDR2 is FQNEAQ. The chain's CDR3 is CASSSAASGNPYEQYF. CDR3 DNA: TGTGCCAGCAGCTCTGCCGCTAGCGGGAACCCCTACGAGCAGTACTTC.

The sample holds a few counts of this clonotype. This rearrangement joins TRBV7-2 to TRBJ2-7; 7 nucleotides agree with TRBD1. The CDR3 spans 14 residues. V gave up 4 bases and J gave up 3 bases; unmatched junction bases: 6. CDR1 and CDR2 (germline): SGHTA, FQGNSA. The DNA for the CDR3 is TGTGCCAGCAGCTCCACCGGGACAGACTACGAGCAGTACTTC. It codes for CASSSTGTDYEQYF. Combining the CDR3 with reference TRBV7-2 and TRBJ2-7 gives the whole variable domain GAGVSQSPSNKVTEKGKDVELRCDPISGHTALYWYRQSLGQGLEFLIYFQGNSAPDKSGLPSDRFSAERTGGSVSTLTIQRTQQEDSAVYLCASSSTGTDYEQYFGPGTRLTVT.

This clonotype showed up just a few times. The V gene is TRBV25-1, the J gene TRBJ2-2, with unresolved D. The length of the CDR3 is 13 residues. CDR1 and CDR2 (germline): MGHDK, SYGVNS. The V and J ends lost 3 bases and 5 bases respectively, with 7 bases between them. The CDR3 DNA is TGTGCCAGCAGTGACCTAGTAACCGGGGAGCTGTTTTTT. The encoded protein is CASSDLVTGELFF.

Turning to this clonotype: Germline is not matched at one junction end, which may reflect a read error. The rearrangement joins TRBV4-1 to TRBJ1-2; the match to TRBD1 covers 8 bases. Looked up from germline, CDR1 is MGHRA and CDR2 is YSYEKL. The CDR3 totals 15 residues. Here the CDR3 reads CASSQDANRGYGYTF. The CDR3 coding sequence is TGTGCCAGCAGCCAAGACGCGAACAGGGGGTATGGCTACACCTTC.

This CDR3 reads CSASTTTSPDTQYF. The CDR3, as DNA: TGCAGCGCCTCCACCACGACTAGCCCAGATACGCAGTATTTT. The chain carries TRBV29-1 and TRBJ2-3, with 7 bases matching TRBD2. The germline V gene encodes CDR1 SQVTM and CDR2 ANQGSEA. The CDR3 has 14 amino acids. V shed 7 bases and J 4 bases; nucleotides not matched to a gene: 11.

This chain uses TRBV11-2 with TRBJ2-7; TRBD2 matches at 10 bases. This CDR3 has 15 amino acids. The V and J ends lost 5 bases and 3 bases, in that order; junction bases with no gene match: 7. Germline V gene lookup returns CDR1 SGHAT and CDR2 FQNNGV. Written as DNA, the CDR3 is TGTGCCAGCAGCGCTACACTAGCGGGGCTCTACGAGCAGTACTTC. Translated, it gives CASSATLAGLYEQYF.

This clonotype showed up just a few times. The V gene is TRBV28, the J gene TRBJ1-4; D possibly corresponds to TRBD1 (5 bases). CDR3 length equals 14 residues. Trimming stripped 8 bases from V and 5 bases from J, with 15 bases between. CDR1 is MDHEN and CDR2 is SYDVKM in the germline V gene. The CDR3 protein is CASVRGTGNEKLFF. As DNA, the CDR3 is TGTGCCAGCGTAAGAGGGACGGGAAATGAAAAACTGTTTTTT.

The CDR3 nucleotides are TGCGCCAGCAGCCAAGACAGGGAAGCTTTCTTT. Translated: CASSQDREAFF. This sequence joins TRBV4-1 and TRBJ1-1; D is undetermined. The V end was cut by 0 bases, the J end by 8 bases, with 4 bases between. The germline gives CDR1 MGHRA, CDR2 YSYEKL. This CDR3 region has 11 residues.

There are a few counts of this clonotype. The CDR3 sequence is CASRVLSGAPGLSGELFF. DNA for the CDR3: TGTGCCAGCAGAGTTTTGAGCGGCGCGCCTGGTTTGTCCGGGGAGCTGTTTTTT. The genes are TRBV12-3 or TRBV12-4 and TRBJ2-2; D possibly corresponds to TRBD2 (5 bases). V lost 6 bases to trimming and J lost 6 bases, with 26 bases between them. The CDR3 length is 18 residues.

This clonotype was counted only a few times. J is TRBJ1-5 and V is TRBV28, with D perhaps matching TRBD1 (5 bases). The germline gives CDR1 MDHEN, CDR2 SYDVKM. CDR3 size: 14 residues. Trimming pared 7 bases from V and 7 bases from J, leaving 17 bases between. Here the CDR3 reads CASIFGGFGQPQHF. CDR3 nucleotide sequence: TGTGCCAGCATCTTCGGGGGGTTCGGGCAGCCCCAGCATTTT.

The chain recombines TRBV7-2 with TRBJ2-3, with D perhaps TRBD1 or TRBD2 (5 bases each). The CDR3 sequence is 13 residues long. Germline V CDR1 and CDR2: SGHTA, FQGNSA. Trimming stripped 6 bases from V and 2 bases from J, with 9 bases between. The CDR3 here is CASSRDHTDTQYF. CDR3 coding DNA: TGTGCCAGCAGTCGGGACCACACAGATACGCAGTATTTT.

There are a few counts of this clonotype. The chain carries TRBV7-9 and TRBJ1-6; 8 bases are shared with TRBD1. CDR1 and CDR2 from the germline V gene are SEHNR and FQNEAQ (reference sequence). V lost 3 bases to trimming and J lost 16 bases; unmatched junction nucleotides: 8. The CDR3 is made up of 13 amino acids. As DNA, the CDR3 is TGTGCCAGCAGCTTCGATTCCAGGGGGCCTCTCCACTTT. Its translation: CASSFDSRGPLHF.

The chain is built from TRBV10-3 and TRBJ2-1; 9 bases line up with TRBD2. Germline CDR1 and CDR2: ENHRY and SYGVKD. J gave up 6 bases and V 6 bases, and 12 bases lay outside the gene matches. This CDR3 comprises 16 residues. The CDR3 DNA reads TGTGCCATCAGCCCCCCCCCGGGACTAGCATCCAATGAGCAGTTCTTC. Amino acid sequence: CAISPPPGLASNEQFF.

V gene TRBV6-6 combines with J gene TRBJ2-5, with 11 bases aligning to TRBD2. J gave up 4 bases and V 7 bases, and 14 bases lay outside the gene matches. The CDR3 totals 17 residues. The germline gives CDR1 MNHNY, CDR2 SVGAGI (reference sequence). In nucleotides, the CDR3 is TGTGCCAGCACCCCCCCCCCACTAGCGGGAGATCCAGAGACCCAGTACTTC. Translated, it gives CASTPPPLAGDPETQYF.

V usage is TRBV10-3 and J usage is TRBJ2-3, with no clear D. Germline V CDR1 and CDR2: ENHRY, SYGVKD. This CDR3 has 16 amino acids. Trimming removed 4 bases at V and 0 bases at J, with 14 bases between. The CDR3 bases are TGTGCCATCAGTGGGGGTTACGGATCTAGCACAGATACGCAGTATTTT. Its protein product is CAISGGYGSSTDTQYF.